Below are 32 T cell receptor beta chains sequenced from a single sample in a study of T cells after yellow fever vaccination. MiXCR, applied by TCRdb to the 5' RACE reads, yields one record per CDR3 protein. The data contain 620,000 or so distinct CDR3 sequences, roughly 12% of them singletons. Sample: PBMCs, taken on the day of the yellow fever booster vaccination. All receptors derive from a man younger than 40 who received the YFV17D yellow fever vaccine.

V is TRBV7-8 and J is TRBJ2-7; 11 positions agree with TRBD1. Germline CDR1 is SGHVS and CDR2 is FQNEAQ. The CDR3 consists of 16 residues. The V and J ends lost 4 bases and 2 bases, in that order; junction bases with no gene match: 7. CDR3 DNA sequence: TGTGCCAGCAGCTACCGACCGGGACAGGGGGCCTACGAGCAGTACTTC. Amino acid sequence: CASSYRPGQGAYEQYF.

The rearrangement joins TRBV5-1 to TRBJ2-6; D possibly corresponds to TRBD2 (6 bases). CDR1 SGHRS and CDR2 YFSETQ come from the germline V gene. The CDR3 totals 18 residues. V lost 3 bases and J lost 0, with 16 bases in between. Written as DNA, the CDR3 is TGCGCCAGCAGCTCCGAGCTAGCGCTTATCTCTGGGGCCAACGTCCTGACTTTC. Residues: CASSSELALISGANVLTF. The full variable domain, with the rest looked up from reference TRBV5-1 and TRBJ2-6, is KAGVTQTPRYLIKTRGQQVTLSCSPISGHRSVSWYQQTPGQGLQFLFEYFSETQRNKGNFPGRFSGRQFSNSRSEMNVSTLELGDSALYLCASSSELALISGANVLTFGAGSRLTVL.

This clonotype was seen a few times. The chain has TRBV5-1 and TRBJ2-2; D possibly corresponds to TRBD1 (8 bases). Germline lookup yields CDR1 SGHRS and CDR2 YFSETQ. V lost 4 bases to trimming and J lost 3 bases, with 13 bases between them. This CDR3 contains 15 residues. CDR3: CASSPTGGDTGELFF. The CDR3 DNA follows: TGCGCCAGCAGCCCTACAGGGGGGGACACCGGGGAGCTGTTTTTT.

This clonotype has a count of ten or more. This sequence joins TRBV27 and TRBJ2-7, with unresolved D. Germline V CDR1 and CDR2: MNHEY, SMNVEV (reference sequence). The CDR3 extends over 13 amino acids. V shed 2 bases and J shed 0 bases, with 5 bases lying between them. This chain's CDR3 is CASSLGYSYEQYF. The CDR3 nucleotides are TGTGCCAGCAGTTTAGGCTACTCCTACGAGCAGTACTTC.

This clonotype was detected a few times. CDR3 protein: CASSQVSSFLDEQFF. In nucleotides, the CDR3 is TGTGCCAGCAGCCAAGTTTCGAGCTTCCTCGATGAGCAGTTCTTC. This chain joins TRBV4-2 and TRBJ2-1; D uncertain. V lost 1 base and J lost 8, with 15 bases in between. The CDR3 has 15 amino acids. The germline CDR1 and CDR2 sequences are LGHNA and YNFKEQ.

The V call is TRBV4-3, the J call TRBJ1-1, with D possibly being TRBD1 (5 bases). Trimming removed 2 bases from V and 4 bases from J, with 11 bases in between. The CDR3 extends over 14 amino acids. Germline-derived CDR1 and CDR2 are LGHNA and YSLEER. The CDR3 sequence: CASSQKGRVTEAFF. The CDR3 nucleotides are TGCGCCAGCAGCCAAAAGGGCAGGGTCACTGAAGCTTTCTTT.

This clonotype was seen more than once but under ten times. The CDR3 DNA follows: TGCAGTGCTAGAAGGACAGGGGGCTTCAACTATGGCTACACCTTC. It encodes CSARRTGGFNYGYTF. The chain uses TRBV20-1 and TRBJ1-2; the match to TRBD1 covers 11 bases. Germline trimming cut 2 bases from V and 2 bases from J; bases unmatched to any gene: 4. Per the germline V gene, CDR1 is DFQATT and CDR2 is SNEGSKA (reference sequence). CDR3 length: 15 amino acids.

There are a few counts of this clonotype. The chain uses TRBV29-1 and TRBJ1-4; the D is unclear. The germline CDR1 and CDR2 sequences are SQVTM and ANQGSEA. Deletions cut 1 base from V and 7 bases from J, with 10 bases between. This CDR3 has 13 amino acids. CDR3 sequence reads: CSVEGIDGEKLFF. Here the CDR3 DNA reads TGCAGCGTTGAAGGGATAGACGGTGAAAAACTGTTTTTT.

This clonotype occurred many times. The chain employs TRBV12-3 or TRBV12-4 and TRBJ2-2; 10 positions agree with TRBD1. After removal of 6 bases from V and 5 bases from J, the junction contained 9 bases not matched to a gene. The CDR3 is 16 amino acids. This CDR3 reads CASRPPGQGNTGELFF. Written as DNA, the CDR3 is TGTGCCAGCAGGCCGCCGGGACAGGGGAATACCGGGGAGCTGTTTTTT.

Many counts were recorded for this clonotype. The gene calls are TRBV20-1 and TRBJ2-1, with 11 bases fitting TRBD2. The CDR3 is 16 amino acids. Germline V gene sequence: CDR1 DFQATT, CDR2 SNEGSKA (reference sequence). V trimming: 6 bases; J trimming: 8 bases; junction bases outside the gene matches: 15. The CDR3 DNA sequence: TGCAGTGCCACACCGTTGACTAGCGGGATTCACCATGAGCAGTTCTTC. Amino acids: CSATPLTSGIHHEQFF.

This clonotype was counted between two and nine times. The V call is TRBV30, the J call TRBJ2-5; possibly TRBD2 for D (5 bases). CDR3 length: 16 residues. Germline CDR1 and CDR2: GTSNPN and SVGIG (reference sequence). Trimming removed 4 bases from V and 0 bases from J, with 18 bases in between. The CDR3 nucleotides read TGTGCCTGGACCGCCCCCGGACTCTTGTACCAAGAGACCCAGTACTTC. Protein product: CAWTAPGLLYQETQYF.

This clonotype came up a few times. This chain links TRBV20-1 with TRBJ2-7, with 9 bases lining up with TRBD2. V trimming: 4 bases; J trimming: 2 bases; junction bases outside the gene matches: 9. The V gene's germline CDR1 is DFQATT and CDR2 SNEGSKA (reference sequence). CDR3 length equals 15 residues. The CDR3 reads CSAIIPGLATYEQYF. The CDR3 coding sequence is TGCAGTGCTATAATTCCGGGACTAGCAACCTACGAGCAGTACTTC.

This clonotype was recorded a few times. The chain recombines TRBV6-5 with TRBJ1-4, with 7 bases that match TRBD1. This CDR3 has 17 residues. Germline CDR1 is MNHEY and CDR2 is SVGAGI. V was clipped by 2 bases and J by 0 bases; unmatched bases: 6. CDR3 bases: TGTGCCAGCAGTTACCCGAGGGGGACAGCAACTAATGAAAAACTGTTTTTT. Its protein is CASSYPRGTATNEKLFF.

The rearrangement joins TRBV7-2 to TRBJ2-1; D uncertain. In germline, CDR1 is SGHTA, CDR2 FQGNSA. CDR3 length equals 13 residues. Trimming left V 2 bases short and J 9 bases short, with 11 bases between. CDR3 residues: CASSLHWPGEQFF. For the CDR3, the DNA is TGTGCCAGCAGCTTACATTGGCCGGGTGAGCAGTTCTTC. The full variable domain, completed using reference TRBV7-2 and TRBJ2-1, is GAGVSQSPSNKVTEKGKDVELRCDPISGHTALYWYRQSLGQGLEFLIYFQGNSAPDKSGLPSDRFSAERTGGSVSTLTIQRTQQEDSAVYLCASSLHWPGEQFFGPGTRLTVL.

This rearrangement joins TRBV11-2 to TRBJ2-2; possibly TRBD2 for D (5 bases). V was clipped by 6 bases and J by 7 bases, with 21 bases between them. The CDR3 extends over 16 amino acids. CDR1 and CDR2 from the germline V gene are SGHAT and FQNNGV. The chain's CDR3 is CASRFFGKITNGELFF. The CDR3 nucleotides are TGTGCCAGCAGATTTTTCGGGAAAATAACTAACGGGGAGCTGTTTTTT.

This sequence joins TRBV10-1 and TRBJ2-1; 7 bases agree with TRBD2. The germline gives CDR1 WNHNN, CDR2 SYGVQD (reference sequence). The CDR3 length is 17 residues. The V gene end was trimmed by 0 bases and the J gene end by 0 bases; junction bases not matched to a gene: 5. The CDR3 loop reads CASSESFAGASYNEQFF. The CDR3 region has the DNA TGCGCCAGCAGTGAGTCTTTTGCGGGAGCCTCCTACAATGAGCAGTTCTTC.

In regard to this clonotype: A much larger clone differs from this one at a single base, so this may be a read error. The chain employs TRBV27 and TRBJ2-7, with 10 bases matching TRBD1. V lost 6 bases and J lost 3; bases outside the gene matches: 5. This CDR3 comprises 14 residues. Germline V gene sequence: CDR1 MNHEY, CDR2 SMNVEV (reference sequence). CDR3 in DNA: TGTGCCAGCAGCCAAGGGACAGGGGTCTACGAGCAGTACTTC. Encoded protein: CASSQGTGVYEQYF.

This chain connects TRBV3-1 to TRBJ2-7; D is unclear. CDR3 size: 15 residues. The V gene's germline CDR1 is LGHDT and CDR2 YNNKEL (reference sequence). Trimming removed 1 base from V and 1 base from J, with 11 bases in between. CDR3: CASSQAPGESYEQYF. CDR3 bases: TGTGCCAGCAGCCAAGCCCCCGGAGAGTCCTACGAGCAGTACTTC.

The chain is built from TRBV20-1 and TRBJ2-1; TRBD2 matches 11 bases. Germline V gene sequence: CDR1 DFQATT, CDR2 SNEGSKA (reference sequence). The J segment lost 0 bases and the V segment lost 2 bases, leaving 9 bases of the junction unmatched. This CDR3 has 18 amino acids. In DNA, the CDR3 is TGCAGTGCTAGAACGGTGGGGGGGACTAGCGGCTCCTACAATGAGCAGTTCTTC. Its protein product is CSARTVGGTSGSYNEQFF.

CDR3 sequence: CSASSHLQGQFF. The DNA of the CDR3 is TGCAGTGCTAGTTCCCACTTGCAGGGGCAGTTCTTC. This chain connects TRBV20-1 to TRBJ2-1; perhaps TRBD1 as D (5 bases). Per the germline V gene, CDR1 is DFQATT and CDR2 is SNEGSKA (reference sequence). The CDR3 is 12 amino acids. The V and J ends lost 3 bases and 12 bases respectively, with 15 bases between them.

This clonotype was counted at least ten times. The chain has TRBV7-2 and TRBJ2-1; perhaps TRBD2 as D (6 bases). Trimming removed 4 bases at V and 6 bases at J, with 16 bases between. Germline V gene sequence: CDR1 SGHTA, CDR2 FQGNSA. This CDR3 is 15 amino acids long. The DNA for the CDR3 is TGTGCCAGCAGCTCCTCTAGCGCTATAGTCAATGAGCAGTTCTTC. It is translated as CASSSSSAIVNEQFF.

This clonotype was observed a few times. The rearrangement uses TRBV5-5 and TRBJ1-2; D gene ambiguous. CDR3 size: 13 residues. V lost 4 bases and J lost 6, with 13 bases in between. Germline V gene lookup returns CDR1 SGHKS and CDR2 YYEKEE (reference sequence). CDR3 coding DNA: TGTGCCAGCAGCCTAGCTTCGGGTAATGGCTACACCTTC. Residues: CASSLASGNGYTF.

This clonotype was observed a few times. The genes are TRBV11-3 and TRBJ2-1; unclear D gene. Germline V gives CDR1 SGHNT, CDR2 YENEEA. Trimming removed 4 bases from V and 6 bases from J, with 13 bases in between. The CDR3 runs to 14 residues. The CDR3 protein is CASSYRAGSNEQFF. CDR3 nucleotide sequence: TGTGCCAGCAGCTACAGAGCTGGCTCCAATGAGCAGTTCTTC.

The chain recombines TRBV7-6 with TRBJ2-3, with a tentative D call TRBD1 (5 bases). There are 13 residues in the CDR3. The V gene's germline CDR1 is SGHVS and CDR2 FNYEAQ. Trimming shortened V by 4 bases and J by 4 bases, and 9 bases separated the two germline ends. CDR3 sequence (DNA): TGTGCCAGCAGCTCCAGGGATGCAGATACGCAGTATTTT. Protein product: CASSSRDADTQYF.

The genes are TRBV18 and TRBJ2-7, with a possible D match to TRBD2 (7 bases). Germline V gene data show CDR1 as KGHSH and CDR2 as LQKENI. V dropped 0 bases and J dropped 5 bases, with 17 bases sitting between them. There are 16 residues in the CDR3. The CDR3 DNA reads TGTGCCAGCTCACCACCGGGGGGGCAACGGGAAGACGAGCAGTACTTC. Its protein is CASSPPGGQREDEQYF.

This clonotype showed up just a few times. The chain employs TRBV28 and TRBJ1-5, with TRBD1 as a possible D gene (6 bases). This CDR3 is 13 amino acids long. The germline gives CDR1 MDHEN, CDR2 SYDVKM. V lost 6 bases, J lost 4 bases, and 10 bases lay in between. In DNA, the CDR3 is TGTGCCAGCAGGAAAGGGACAAATCAGCCCCAGCATTTT. Its translation is CASRKGTNQPQHF.

This clonotype was counted many times. This chain links TRBV10-1 with TRBJ2-3, with D perhaps TRBD2 (5 bases). V was shortened by 5 bases and J by 5 bases, with 11 bases between the two germline ends. Per germline, CDR1 WNHNN and CDR2 SYGVQD (reference sequence). This CDR3 spans 13 amino acids. Here the CDR3 DNA reads TGCGCCAGCAGTTTCGGACTTGGAGATACGCAGTATTTT. Amino acids: CASSFGLGDTQYF.

This clonotype has a count of ten or more. This chain connects TRBV20-1 to TRBJ2-7, with 8 bases aligning to TRBD2. V trimming: 2 bases; J trimming: 0 bases; junction bases outside the gene matches: 3. Germline V gene lookup returns CDR1 DFQATT and CDR2 SNEGSKA (reference sequence). The CDR3 runs to 14 residues. CDR3 sequence (DNA): TGCAGTGCTAGACGCACTAGCGGCTCCTACGAGCAGTACTTC. Its translation: CSARRTSGSYEQYF.

The chain employs TRBV2 and TRBJ2-1; TRBD1 agrees at 11 bases. The CDR3 consists of 15 residues. J lost 5 bases, V lost 6 bases, and 6 bases had no gene match. Germline V gene lookup returns CDR1 SNHLY and CDR2 FYNNEI. The DNA for the CDR3 is TGTGCCAGCAGGGCAGGGGACAGGGGGAACAATGAGCAGTTCTTC. This encodes CASRAGDRGNNEQFF.

The chain employs TRBV6-2 or TRBV6-3 and TRBJ2-2; unclear D gene. With 4 bases removed from V and 5 bases from J, the gap between germline ends came to 11 bases. CDR1 is MNHEY and CDR2 is SVGEGT in the germline V gene. This CDR3 has 14 residues. CDR3 nucleotide sequence: TGTGCCAGCAGTTCCGGGTCATGGACCGGGGAGCTGTTTTTT. Protein product: CASSSGSWTGELFF.

The V call is TRBV7-2, the J call TRBJ2-5, with a weak D call TRBD2 (6 bases). CDR1 and CDR2 from the germline V gene are SGHTA and FQGNSA. The CDR3 extends over 14 amino acids. Deletions cut 5 bases from V and 3 bases from J, with 13 bases between. This CDR3 is CASSHRGWEETQYF. The CDR3 DNA reads TGTGCCAGCAGCCACCGGGGGTGGGAAGAGACCCAGTACTTC.

This clonotype was observed a handful of times. The V gene is TRBV20-1, the J gene TRBJ2-7; D gene ambiguous. CDR1 is DFQATT and CDR2 is SNEGSKA in the germline V gene (reference sequence). With 0 bases removed from V and 2 bases from J, the gap between germline ends came to 8 bases. The CDR3 sequence is 13 residues long. CDR3 coding DNA: TGCAGTGCTAGAGAGGGTTTTACCTACGAGCAGTACTTC. This codes for CSAREGFTYEQYF.